This passage covers 28 T cell receptor beta chains from one sample sequenced in a study of cytomegalovirus exposure and HLA in healthy donors. The PCR employed 60 Vbeta primers together with 13 Jbeta primers. The method was immunoSEQ multiplex PCR; TCRdb's version includes in-frame clones alone and lacks a portion of them. The table includes approximately 280,000 clones, roughly 85% detected once. The specimen sequenced was PBMCs. The receptors derive from a man aged 35 to 55 in good health and CMV-seropositive.

The V and J genes are TRBV18 and TRBJ2-2, with D perhaps matching TRBD1 (5 bases). The CDR3 sequence is 14 residues long. V lost 5 bases and J lost 3, with 10 bases in between. Germline loops: CDR1 KGHSH, CDR2 LQKENI. CDR3 DNA: TGTGCCAGCTCATCCCTGACAGACACCGGGGAGCTGTTTTTT. Translated, it gives CASSSLTDTGELFF.

The chain uses TRBV4-1 and TRBJ2-1; the match to TRBD2 covers 7 bases. The CDR3 covers 18 residues. Germline CDR1 reads MGHRA; CDR2 reads YSYEKL. The V gene end was trimmed by 1 base and the J gene end by 3 bases; junction bases not matched to a gene: 12. Written as DNA, the CDR3 is TGCGCCAGCAGCCAAGGGGGGGGTCTAGCGCCACGCTACAATGAGCAGTTCTTC. This codes for CASSQGGGLAPRYNEQFF.

The chain couples TRBV10-3 to TRBJ1-1; 8 nucleotides agree with TRBD1. Trimming at V came to 3 bases and at J to 7 bases, leaving 10 bases not matched to a gene. Germline V lookup: CDR1 ENHRY, CDR2 SYGVKD. CDR3 length: 15 amino acids. The CDR3, as DNA: TGTGCCATCAGTGAAAAGCAGGGGGCTCGGGGTGAAGCTTTCTTT. Translating gives CAISEKQGARGEAFF.

The chain has TRBV2 and TRBJ1-4; 10 nucleotides align to TRBD1. The J segment lost 8 bases and the V segment lost 6 bases, leaving 3 bases of the junction unmatched. This CDR3 has 13 residues. Germline V gene sequence: CDR1 SNHLY, CDR2 FYNNEI. Here the CDR3 DNA reads TGTGCCAGCAGCTGGACAGGGGGAGAAAAACTGTTTTTT. Translating it yields CASSWTGGEKLFF.

V and J are TRBV7-8 and TRBJ2-3; 9 nucleotides match TRBD2. With V trimmed by 2 bases and J by 0 bases, 18 bases remained unmatched. This CDR3 has 21 residues. Germline values: CDR1 SGHVS, CDR2 FQNEAQ. In DNA, the CDR3 is TGTGCCAGCAGCTTATCATTCGGTAGGGCTAGCGGGATTACTAGCACAGATACGCAGTATTTT. Residues: CASSLSFGRASGITSTDTQYF.

The chain has TRBV15 and TRBJ1-1; 7 bases map to TRBD1. The CDR3 totals 12 residues. V lost 2 bases and J lost 7; bases outside the gene matches: 1. CDR1 and CDR2 from the germline V gene are LNHNV and YYDKDF (reference sequence). The CDR3 reads CATSRRQGEAFF. In DNA form, the CDR3 reads TGTGCCACCAGCAGACGACAGGGTGAAGCTTTCTTT.

This chain links TRBV11-2 with TRBJ2-1, with 7 positions matching TRBD2. Looked up from germline, CDR1 is SGHAT and CDR2 is FQNNGV. V lost 5 bases and J lost 4; bases outside the gene matches: 8. The CDR3 is made up of 15 amino acids. The CDR3 region is CASSGREQQYNEQFF. The CDR3 coding sequence is TGTGCCAGCAGCGGGCGGGAGCAACAGTACAATGAGCAGTTCTTC.

In nucleotides, the CDR3 is TGTGCCAGCAGTTTATCCGGGACTAGCTTCTACGAGCAGTACTTC. This sequence encodes CASSLSGTSFYEQYF. This chain uses TRBV27 with TRBJ2-7; 9 nucleotides line up with TRBD2. This CDR3 spans 15 amino acids. Germline values: CDR1 MNHEY, CDR2 SMNVEV (reference sequence). J gave up 3 bases and V 0 bases, and 3 bases lay outside the gene matches.

This clone was recorded only once. The chain joins TRBV2 to TRBJ1-2, with a possible D match to TRBD1 (6 bases). The CDR3 totals 15 residues. The germline V and J ends were trimmed by 7 bases and 2 bases, with 17 bases remaining between them. Germline CDR1 and CDR2: SNHLY and FYNNEI. The CDR3 sequence: CASNKLRQVNYGYTF. The DNA of the CDR3 is TGTGCCAGCAACAAACTTCGACAGGTGAACTATGGCTACACCTTC.

For this clone: Relative to the germline gene, one junction end is altered; a read error may explain this. The rearrangement links TRBV14 to TRBJ1-2, with D possibly being TRBD1 (5 bases). Germline CDR1 and CDR2: SGHDN and FVKESK. The CDR3 is 14 amino acids. The CDR3 nucleotides are TGTGCCAGCACCCAAGACAGCGCTAACTATGGCTACACCTTC. It translates to CASTQDSANYGYTF.

V is TRBV13 and J is TRBJ1-3; 10 bases map to TRBD1. Germline assignment: CDR1 PRHDT and CDR2 FYEKMQ (reference sequence). V lost 5 bases to trimming and J lost 3 bases; unmatched junction nucleotides: 13. The CDR3 runs 18 residues. In DNA, the CDR3 is TGTGCCAGCAGCCCCTTAAGAGACAGGGGGCAAGTTGGAAACACCATATATTTT. It codes for CASSPLRDRGQVGNTIYF.

The chain recombines TRBV27 with TRBJ1-2, with 7 bases lining up with TRBD1. The CDR3 is made up of 14 amino acids. The germline V gene has CDR1 MNHEY and CDR2 SMNVEV (reference sequence). V was pared by 6 bases and J by 3 bases, with 7 bases of the junction left unmatched. In DNA form, the CDR3 reads TGTGCCAGCAGGAGACAGGGAGTGGACTATGGCTACACCTTC. Residues: CASRRQGVDYGYTF.

This chain links TRBV5-1 with TRBJ2-1, with 8 bases lining up with TRBD2. Germline CDR1 reads SGHRS; CDR2 reads YFSETQ. The junction had 4 bases not matched to a gene; V was cut back by 0 bases and J by 2 bases. CDR3 length: 16 amino acids. This chain's CDR3 is CASSLAGGGAYNEQFF. CDR3 DNA sequence: TGCGCCAGCAGCTTGGCGGGAGGGGGTGCCTACAATGAGCAGTTCTTC.

The chain recombines TRBV5-6 with TRBJ1-2; D unresolved. Looked up from germline, CDR1 is SGHDT and CDR2 is YYEEEE. The CDR3 loop spans 13 amino acids. With 1 base removed from V and 8 bases from J, the gap between germline ends came to 12 bases. CDR3 sequence reads: CASSLFEGEGYTF. CDR3 DNA: TGTGCCAGCAGCTTGTTTGAGGGTGAAGGCTACACCTTC.

The rearrangement links TRBV6-5 to TRBJ2-5; perhaps TRBD1 as D (7 bases). V dropped 0 bases and J dropped 4 bases, with 12 bases sitting between them. CDR1 is MNHEY, CDR2 SVGAGI, per germline. The CDR3 has 15 residues. This CDR3 is CASSYSTGRRETQYF. In nucleotides, the CDR3 is TGTGCCAGCAGTTACTCGACAGGGAGGAGAGAGACCCAGTACTTC.

The gene calls are TRBV29-1 and TRBJ1-4; 8 positions match TRBD1. The CDR3 is made up of 15 amino acids. Per germline, CDR1 SQVTM and CDR2 ANQGSEA. The V and J ends lost 7 bases and 2 bases, in that order; junction bases with no gene match: 9. The DNA for the CDR3 is TGCAGCGCCATGGACAGGGTTCGGACTAATGAAAAACTGTTTTTT. It translates to CSAMDRVRTNEKLFF.

This chain connects TRBV5-1 to TRBJ1-3; D remains ambiguous. Germline V gives CDR1 SGHRS, CDR2 YFSETQ. Trimming stripped 3 bases from V and 0 bases from J, with 16 bases between. This CDR3 has 17 residues. The CDR3 coding sequence is TGCGCCAGCAGCTCCAGACCGGGAGCGATCTCTGGAAACACCATATATTTT. Translating gives CASSSRPGAISGNTIYF.

This chain connects TRBV27 to TRBJ2-3; TRBD2 agrees at 8 bases. CDR3 length: 15 amino acids. Germline V lookup: CDR1 MNHEY, CDR2 SMNVEV (reference sequence). The J segment lost 0 bases and the V segment lost 3 bases, leaving 2 bases of the junction unmatched. CDR3 loop: CASSFASGSTDTQYF. The CDR3 DNA reads TGTGCCAGCAGTTTCGCTAGCGGGAGCACAGATACGCAGTATTTT.

Comment on this clone: A junction boundary mismatches the germline segment, possibly from a read error. The V and J genes are TRBV7-9 and TRBJ2-5, with TRBD2 matching over 8 bases. This CDR3 region has 16 residues. The germline V gene encodes CDR1 SEHNR and CDR2 FQNEAQ (reference sequence). The CDR3, as DNA: TGTGCCAGCAGCTCCCTAGGAGCGGGAGTTCAAGGGACCCAGTACTTC. Protein: CASSSLGAGVQGTQYF.

The chain couples TRBV4-1 to TRBJ2-3, with D possibly TRBD1 on 5 matching bases. The V and J ends lost 4 bases and 2 bases respectively, with 19 bases between them. The CDR3 extends over 17 amino acids. Germline V gene lookup returns CDR1 MGHRA and CDR2 YSYEKL. The CDR3 DNA is TGCGCCAGCAGCCTACTCGGACACCAGAGGTACACAGATACGCAGTATTTT. Its translation is CASSLLGHQRYTDTQYF.

The CDR3 region is CASSWGLEYEQYF. In DNA form, the CDR3 reads TGTGCCAGCAGCTGGGGACTGGAATACGAGCAGTACTTC. V and J are TRBV7-2 and TRBJ2-7, with a possible D match to TRBD2 (6 bases). The ends were cut back, 4 bases at V and 4 bases at J, with 11 bases in the middle. In germline, CDR1 is SGHTA, CDR2 FQGNSA. This CDR3 is 13 amino acids long.

The V gene is TRBV5-4, the J gene TRBJ2-1, with 9 bases aligning to TRBD2. Germline CDR1 and CDR2: SGHNT and YYREEE (reference sequence). The CDR3 runs 17 residues. With V trimmed by 0 bases and J by 7 bases, 11 bases remained unmatched. The CDR3 sequence: CASSLAGQREARNEQFF. CDR3 nucleotide sequence: TGTGCCAGCAGCTTGGCCGGACAGCGGGAGGCCCGTAATGAGCAGTTCTTC. The complete variable domain, with remaining parts taken from reference TRBV5-4 and TRBJ2-1, reads ETGVTQSPTHLIKTRGQQVTLRCSSQSGHNTVSWYQQALGQGPQFIFQYYREEENGRGNFPPRFSGLQFPNYSSELNVNALELDDSALYLCASSLAGQREARNEQFFGPGTRLTVL.

This chain joins TRBV27 and TRBJ2-7; D ambiguous. Germline V gene lookup returns CDR1 MNHEY and CDR2 SMNVEV (reference sequence). This CDR3 has 14 residues. V was clipped by 3 bases and J by 1 base, with 10 bases between them. As DNA, the CDR3 is TGTGCCAGCAGTTTTGGCGGTCCTTCCTACGAGCAGTACTTC. Translation: CASSFGGPSYEQYF.

DNA of the CDR3: TGTGCCAGCAGCCAAGATGGGCATTCTCGGGATACGCAGTATTTT. It codes for CASSQDGHSRDTQYF. This rearrangement joins TRBV4-2 to TRBJ2-3, with D unclear. The germline V gene has CDR1 LGHNA and CDR2 YNFKEQ. The V and J ends lost 0 bases and 6 bases respectively, with 13 bases between them. CDR3 length equals 15 residues.

Worth noting for this clone: Other DNA sequences of this sample code for an identical CDR3. The chain recombines TRBV4-3 with TRBJ2-1; D gene unclear. The V end was cut by 1 base, the J end by 6 bases, with 7 bases between. The germline V gene encodes CDR1 LGHNA and CDR2 YSLEER. This CDR3 spans 13 amino acids. This CDR3 is CASSQASGNEQFF. CDR3 coding DNA: TGCGCCAGCAGCCAAGCCTCGGGCAATGAGCAGTTCTTC.

J is TRBJ2-7 and V is TRBV27; weak D call: TRBD1 (5 bases). Germline V gives CDR1 MNHEY, CDR2 SMNVEV (reference sequence). The CDR3 covers 16 residues. Deletions cut 5 bases from V and 3 bases from J, with 20 bases between. The CDR3 nucleotides read TGTGCCAGCAGTCCAGGGATGACCGCACCCTTCTACGAGCAGTACTTC. It codes for CASSPGMTAPFYEQYF.

This chain joins TRBV19 and TRBJ2-2; TRBD1 agrees at 8 bases. The V segment lost 4 bases and the J segment 5 bases; nucleotides outside the gene matches: 3. The germline V gene encodes CDR1 LNHDA and CDR2 SQIVND (reference sequence). The CDR3 sequence is 14 residues long. The CDR3 loop is CASSRTGSTGELFF. For the CDR3, the DNA is TGTGCCAGTAGTAGGACAGGGAGTACCGGGGAGCTGTTTTTT.

The table lists this clone with a few counts. Other nucleotide sequences in the sample specify the same CDR3. The chain employs TRBV7-6 and TRBJ1-1, with no clear D. The CDR3 is made up of 14 amino acids. V dropped 3 bases and J dropped 4 bases, with 12 bases sitting between them. Per the germline V gene, CDR1 is SGHVS and CDR2 is FNYEAQ. Here the CDR3 DNA reads TGTGCCAGCAGCTTGATCGGTCGAGGCACTGAAGCTTTCTTT. It specifies CASSLIGRGTEAFF.